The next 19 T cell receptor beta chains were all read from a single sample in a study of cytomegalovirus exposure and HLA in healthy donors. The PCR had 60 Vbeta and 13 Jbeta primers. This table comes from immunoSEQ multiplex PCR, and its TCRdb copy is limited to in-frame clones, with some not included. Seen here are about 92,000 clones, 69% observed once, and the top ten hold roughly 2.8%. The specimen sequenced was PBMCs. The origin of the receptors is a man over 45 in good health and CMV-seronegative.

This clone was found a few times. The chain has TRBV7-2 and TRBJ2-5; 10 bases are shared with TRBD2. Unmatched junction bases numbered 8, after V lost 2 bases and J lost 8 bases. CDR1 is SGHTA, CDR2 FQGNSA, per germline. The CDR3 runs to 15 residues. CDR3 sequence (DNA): TGTGCCAGCAGCTTAAGTAGTAGCGGGGGGAGAACCCAGTACTTC. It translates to CASSLSSSGGRTQYF.

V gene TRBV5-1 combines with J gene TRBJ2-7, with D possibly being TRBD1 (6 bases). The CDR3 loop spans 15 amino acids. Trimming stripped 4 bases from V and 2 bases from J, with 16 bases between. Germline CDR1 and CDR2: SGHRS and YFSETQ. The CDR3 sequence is CASSQLGARAYEQYF. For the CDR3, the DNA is TGCGCCAGCAGCCAACTGGGGGCCCGAGCCTACGAGCAGTACTTC. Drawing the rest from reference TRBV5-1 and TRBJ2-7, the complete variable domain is KAGVTQTPRYLIKTRGQQVTLSCSPISGHRSVSWYQQTPGQGLQFLFEYFSETQRNKGNFPGRFSGRQFSNSRSEMNVSTLELGDSALYLCASSQLGARAYEQYFGPGTRLTVT.

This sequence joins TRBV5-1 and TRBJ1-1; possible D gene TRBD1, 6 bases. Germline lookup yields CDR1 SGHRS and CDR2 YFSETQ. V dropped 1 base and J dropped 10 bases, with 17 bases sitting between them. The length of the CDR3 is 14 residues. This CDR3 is CASSLPGGGVPAFF. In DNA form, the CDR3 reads TGCGCCAGCAGCTTGCCCGGAGGGGGGGTTCCAGCTTTCTTT.

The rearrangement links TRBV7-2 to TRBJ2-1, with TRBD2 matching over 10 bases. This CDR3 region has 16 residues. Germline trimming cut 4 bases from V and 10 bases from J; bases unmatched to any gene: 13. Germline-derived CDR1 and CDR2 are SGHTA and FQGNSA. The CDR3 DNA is TGTGCCAGCAGCTGGAATTGGGCTAGCGGGAGTGAGGAGCAGTTCTTC. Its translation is CASSWNWASGSEEQFF.

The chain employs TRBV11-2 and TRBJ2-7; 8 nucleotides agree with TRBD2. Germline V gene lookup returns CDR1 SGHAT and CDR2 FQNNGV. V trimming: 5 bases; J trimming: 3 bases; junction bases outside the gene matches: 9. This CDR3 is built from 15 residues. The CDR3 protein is CASSPPGGTDYEQYF. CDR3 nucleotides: TGTGCCAGCAGCCCCCCGGGGGGGACCGACTACGAGCAGTACTTC.

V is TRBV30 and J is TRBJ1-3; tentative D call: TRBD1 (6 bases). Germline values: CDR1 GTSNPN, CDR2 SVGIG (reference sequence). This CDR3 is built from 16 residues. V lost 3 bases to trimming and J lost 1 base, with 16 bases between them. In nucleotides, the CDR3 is TGTGCCTGGAGCTCCTTCGGGACACTTTCTGGAAACACCATATATTTT. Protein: CAWSSFGTLSGNTIYF. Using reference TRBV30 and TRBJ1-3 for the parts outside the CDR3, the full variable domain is SQTIHQWPATLVQPVGSPLSLECTVEGTSNPNLYWYRQAAGRGLQLLFYSVGIGQISSEVPQNLSASRPQDRQFILSSKKLLLSDSGFYLCAWSSFGTLSGNTIYFGEGSWLTVV.

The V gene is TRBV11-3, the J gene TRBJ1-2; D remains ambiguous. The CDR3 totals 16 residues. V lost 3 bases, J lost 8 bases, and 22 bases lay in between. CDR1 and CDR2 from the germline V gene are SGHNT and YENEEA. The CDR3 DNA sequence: TGTGCCAGCAGCTTTGGCGGTCCCGCGAGACGACGGGGCTACACCTTC. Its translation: CASSFGGPARRRGYTF.

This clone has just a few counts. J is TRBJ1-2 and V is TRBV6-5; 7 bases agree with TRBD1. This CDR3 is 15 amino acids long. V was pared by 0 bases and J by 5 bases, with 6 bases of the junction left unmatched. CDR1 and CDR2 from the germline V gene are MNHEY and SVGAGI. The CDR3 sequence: CASSYSGTEVYGYTF. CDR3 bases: TGTGCCAGCAGTTACTCTGGGACAGAAGTTTATGGCTACACCTTC.

The CDR3 reads CASSSYNRDQTF. The CDR3 DNA reads TGTGCCAGCAGCTCATACAACAGGGATCAGACCTTC. The chain has TRBV5-4 and TRBJ1-2; perhaps TRBD1 as D (6 bases). Germline V gives CDR1 SGHNT, CDR2 YYREEE (reference sequence). The CDR3 covers 12 residues. Between the trimmed V and J ends, which lost 3 bases and 14 bases, there was a span of 17 bases.

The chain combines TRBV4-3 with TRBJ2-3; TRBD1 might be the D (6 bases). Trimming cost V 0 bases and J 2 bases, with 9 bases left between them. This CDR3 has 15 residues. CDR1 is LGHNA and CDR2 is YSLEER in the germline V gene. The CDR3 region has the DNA TGCGCCAGCAGCCAAGACCCAGGGGCCACAGATACGCAGTATTTT. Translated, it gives CASSQDPGATDTQYF.

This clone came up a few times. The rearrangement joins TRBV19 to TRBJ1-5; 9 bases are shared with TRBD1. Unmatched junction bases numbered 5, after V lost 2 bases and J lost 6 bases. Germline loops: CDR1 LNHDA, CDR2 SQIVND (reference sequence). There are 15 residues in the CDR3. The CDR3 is CASSILGQGSQPQHF. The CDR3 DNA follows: TGTGCCAGTAGTATATTGGGACAGGGAAGTCAGCCCCAGCATTTT.

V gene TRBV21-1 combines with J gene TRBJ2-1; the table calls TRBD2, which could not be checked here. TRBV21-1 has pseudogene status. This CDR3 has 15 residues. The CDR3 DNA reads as TGTGCCAGCATCACCCCAGCGGGGGCATACAATGAGCAGTTCTTC. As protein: CASITPAGAYNEQFF.

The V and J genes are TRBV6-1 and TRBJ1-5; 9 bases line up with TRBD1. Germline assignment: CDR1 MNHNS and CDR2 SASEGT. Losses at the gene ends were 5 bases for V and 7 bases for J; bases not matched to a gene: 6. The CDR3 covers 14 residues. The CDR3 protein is CASSTRTGDQPQHF. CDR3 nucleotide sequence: TGTGCCAGCAGTACCAGGACAGGGGACCAGCCCCAGCATTTT.

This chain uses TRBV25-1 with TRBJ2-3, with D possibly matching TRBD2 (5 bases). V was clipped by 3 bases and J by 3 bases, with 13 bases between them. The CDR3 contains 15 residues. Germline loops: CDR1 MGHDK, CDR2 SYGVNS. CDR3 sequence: CASSDHFGNTDTQYF. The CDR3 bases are TGTGCCAGCAGTGATCATTTCGGGAATACAGATACGCAGTATTTT. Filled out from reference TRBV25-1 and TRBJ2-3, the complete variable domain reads EADIYQTPRYLVIGTGKKITLECSQTMGHDKMYWYQQDPGMELHLIHYSYGVNSTEKGDLSSESTVSRIRTEHFPLTLESARPSHTSQYLCASSDHFGNTDTQYFGPGTRLTVL.

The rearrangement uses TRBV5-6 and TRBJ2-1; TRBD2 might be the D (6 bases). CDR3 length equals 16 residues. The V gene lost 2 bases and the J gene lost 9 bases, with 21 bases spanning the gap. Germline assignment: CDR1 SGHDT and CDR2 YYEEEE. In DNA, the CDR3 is TGTGCCAGCAGCTTTCTCCGCCCGGGGGTAGCTATTGAGCAGTTCTTC. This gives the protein CASSFLRPGVAIEQFF.

CDR3 loop: CASSVGQESTDTQYF. The CDR3 DNA reads as TGTGCCAGCAGTGTCGGACAGGAGAGCACAGATACGCAGTATTTT. The chain links TRBV25-1 to TRBJ2-3; the match to TRBD1 covers 7 bases. Unmatched junction bases numbered 4, after V lost 4 bases and J lost 0 bases. Germline loops: CDR1 MGHDK, CDR2 SYGVNS. This CDR3 has 15 amino acids.

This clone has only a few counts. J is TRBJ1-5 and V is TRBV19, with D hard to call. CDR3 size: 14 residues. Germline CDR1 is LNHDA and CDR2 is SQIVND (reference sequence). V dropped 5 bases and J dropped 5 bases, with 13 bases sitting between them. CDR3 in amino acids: CASSAGDYHQPQHF. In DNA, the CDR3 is TGTGCCAGTAGTGCCGGAGACTACCATCAGCCCCAGCATTTT.

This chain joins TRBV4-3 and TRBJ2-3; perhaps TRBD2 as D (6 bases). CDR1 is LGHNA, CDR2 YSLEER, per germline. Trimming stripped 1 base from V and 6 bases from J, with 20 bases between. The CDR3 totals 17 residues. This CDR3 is CASSQVIGTPGIDTQYF. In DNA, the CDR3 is TGCGCCAGCAGCCAAGTCATTGGGACTCCGGGAATTGATACGCAGTATTTT.

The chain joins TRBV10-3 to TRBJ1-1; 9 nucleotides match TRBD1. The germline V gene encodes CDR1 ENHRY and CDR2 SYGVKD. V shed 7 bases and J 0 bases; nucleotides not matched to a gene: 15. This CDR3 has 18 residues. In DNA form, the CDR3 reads TGTGCCATCAAGCAGCACTTGGGACAGGGCGACATGAACACTGAAGCTTTCTTT. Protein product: CAIKQHLGQGDMNTEAFF.